This is a list of T cell receptor beta chains from one sample in a study of OX40 agonist ivuxolimab in advanced cancers. Assay used: immunoSEQ multiplex PCR; TCRdb lists only in-frame clones, some missing. The sample consists of some 18,000 clones, roughly four fifths of them appearing once. The sample here was CD4+ or CD8+ T cells sorted from blood, taken in a trial of the OX40 agonist ivuxolimab. The source is an adult with an advanced solid tumor such as melanoma, head and neck, liver or kidney cancer. The CDR3 runs from the conserved cysteine through the conserved F or W. The D gene is left open where the match is weak.

d_gene	v_gene	j_gene	CDR3nt	CDR3aa
.	TRBV28	TRBJ1-2	TGTGCCAGCAGTTTTCTCGACTTCTATGGCTACACCTTC	CASSFLDFYGYTF
.	TRBV5-8	TRBJ2-2	TGTGCCAGCAGCTTATTCCAGGGGAACACCGGGGAGCTGTTTTTT	CASSLFQGNTGELFF
.	TRBV6-1	TRBJ2-2	TGTGCCAGCAGTGATAACCCAGGGGCTTCCGGGGAGCTGTTTTTT	CASSDNPGASGELFF
.	TRBV6-1	TRBJ1-3	TGTGCCAGCAGTGTTCGGCAGGGATGGGGAAACACCATATATTTT	CASSVRQGWGNTIYF
TRBD1	TRBV2	TRBJ2-1	TGTGCCAGCAGGGAGACAGGGGGGGCGTACAATGAGCAGTTCTTC	CASRETGGAYNEQFF
.	TRBV19	TRBJ1-5	TGTGCCAGTAGTGCCTCGGTGAGGGGCAATCAGCCCCAGCATTTT	CASSASVRGNQPQHF
TRBD2	TRBV11-2	TRBJ2-2	TGTGCCAGCAGCTGGACTAGCGGGGCGAACACCGGGGAGCTGTTTTTT	CASSWTSGANTGELFF
TRBD2	TRBV5-1	TRBJ2-5	TGCGCCAGCAGCGGGACTAGCGGTGTGGAGACCCAGTACTTC	CASSGTSGVETQYF
.	TRBV28	TRBJ2-1	TGTGCCAGCAGGGCTCGAGGACGTTTGCGCAATGAGCAGTTCTTC	CASRARGRLRNEQFF
.	TRBV9	TRBJ2-3	TGTGCCAGCAGCGTAGGTCCGGGAGATACGCAGTATTTT	CASSVGPGDTQYF
TRBD1	TRBV28	TRBJ1-1	TGTGCCAGCAGAGCAGGGGGGACGAACACTGAAGCTTTCTTT	CASRAGGTNTEAFF
.	TRBV5-4	TRBJ2-3	TGTGCCAGCAGCCAACGTACTAGTGTCAGCACAGATACGCAGTATTTT	CASSQRTSVSTDTQYF
.	TRBV28	TRBJ1-5	TGTGCCAGCAGTTTGACGACCGGGTCGAGCAATCAGCCCCAGCATTTT	CASSLTTGSSNQPQHF
TRBD1	TRBV15	TRBJ1-4	TGTGCCACCAGCGCCCAGGGGGTGAAGGAAAAACTGTTTTTT	CATSAQGVKEKLFF
.	TRBV15	TRBJ1-2	TGTGCCACCAGCATCCGCAGATTTTATGGCTACACCTTC	CATSIRRFYGYTF